The T cell receptor beta chain under discussion was sequenced for a study of identical twins (dated by TCRdb to 2016 to 2017). For the study in its entirety: To test whether fetal clonotypes persist, the study used deep sequencing on TCR alpha and beta repertoires from monozygotic twins, unrelated adults of various ages, and cord blood. Replicate twin experiments were performed at different times using different library preparation protocols to rule out contamination.

Note on this clonotype: Its cognate antigen has yet to be identified. Per-base qualities were not stored, and no clone one base away is much larger.

The research as a whole found: Recombination models systematically underestimated out-of-frame TCR alpha sharing in monozygotic twins but agreed with sharing between unrelated individuals. Invariant T cells such as MAIT and iNKT could partly confound zero-insertion analyses, though diverse VJ usage argued against this for most clonotypes. Out-of-frame TCR alpha sequences shared between twins showed an excess of low generation-probability sequences compared with coincidental sharing between unrelated individuals. Fewer insertions were carried by abundant cord blood beta clonotypes, a similar but weaker trend appeared in young adult naive repertoires, and no such trend appeared in memory repertoires. In beta out-of-frame sequences, excess twin sharing was weaker, because having fewer shared sequences lowered the signal-to-noise ratio. Because the same donors could not be followed over many years, the conclusions relied on cross-sectional statistical analysis.

The cysteine opens and the phenylalanine closes a CDR3 of 14 amino acids. This entry keeps only the CDR3 DNA: 42 bases, framed from base 1. V loses 2 bases, J loses 6 bases, and the germline ends lie 10 bases apart. The germline V gene gives CDR1 as KGHSH and CDR2 as LQKENI. Every donor in the study was a healthy Caucasian. The twin cohort consisted of three pairs of female monozygotic twins, all aged roughly 18 to 29 years. Positive isolation kits from Invitrogen were used to isolate CD4+ and CD8+ T cell populations. Preparation of the library involved 5' RACE. For sequencing, an Illumina HiSeq 2000 was employed. A universal primer binding site was introduced by template switching, and a unique molecular identifier was present in the final cDNA, enabling accurate counting of TCR cDNA molecules. First-strand cDNA for TCR alpha and beta chains was synthesized from specific primers in the conserved constant-segment region. To control for contamination, every cDNA library carried two barcodes: a SMART-Mk sample barcode plus Illumina barcodes. TruSeq adapter sequences along with Illumina sample barcodes were introduced in two successive PCR steps. The Illumina HiSeq platform was used with custom primers to sequence TCR alpha and beta cDNA libraries. The authors' analysis ran thus. Unique molecular identifiers were extracted from raw reads with MiGEC, and CDR3 positions were determined with MiXCR. Recombination models were inferred per individual with the repgenHMM and IGoR tools using an EM algorithm. The tcR package in R was used for shared clonotype analysis, with sharing normalized by the product of cloneset sizes. Out-of-frame nonproductive sequences were analyzed to study raw recombination free of thymic and clonal selection effects. Clones were called with MiXCR by TCRdb after fastp trimmed the public reads at Q25, and only in-frame beta chains were retained. Identical CDR3 proteins give one entry, which carries the most common genes and DNA. What appears here as the V and J calls and clone size reflects TCRdb's work, not the paper's. In this sample the table shows around 480,000 distinct CDR3 sequences, roughly an eighth of which occur a single time. The ten largest make up approximately 1% of the sample.

The same specimen was also included in a second study, on yellow fever vaccine responses in identical twins. The second study's paper adds: The authors reported that the T cell response to vaccination in identical twins appeared partly convergent and partly personalized. In identical twins, the study followed T cell clones that responded to the vaccine with precision.

The receptor chain draws on TRBV18 and TRBJ2-2; 5 matching bases give a weak D call of TRBD2. The TCR originated in a woman in her late teens or twenties in good health. The sample consisted of CD4+ T cells sorted from blood. The CDR3: CASSPNDGAGELFF. The base sequence is TGTGCCAGCTCACCAAATGACGGGGCCGGGGAGCTGTTTTTT.